The 10 T cell receptor beta chains listed next were all sequenced from one sample in a study of early T cells in non-severe SARS-CoV-2 infection. TCRdb re-called the 5' RACE reads with MiXCR, one entry per CDR3 protein. This sample has 40,000 to 55,000 distinct CDR3 sequences, with 12% found just once. The specimen sequenced was whole blood. Every receptor here comes from an adult who was a healthcare worker with PCR-confirmed SARS-CoV-2 infection or an uninfected control (not recorded which).

This clonotype was counted a single time. The chain uses TRBV14 and TRBJ1-2, with no clear D. Trimming took 1 base from V and 13 from J, leaving 16 bases between them. From germline, CDR1 is SGHDN and CDR2 FVKESK. The CDR3 consists of 13 residues. The CDR3 DNA reads TGTGCCAGCAGCCAAGCCCCCTCTTCTCGTTTCACCTTC. Its translation is CASSQAPSSRFTF.

This clonotype was detected many times. This chain uses TRBV25-1 with TRBJ2-7; no firm D call. V was cut by 3 bases and J by 4 bases, with 16 bases left in between. CDR1 and CDR2 (germline): MGHDK, SYGVNS. This CDR3 comprises 15 residues. This CDR3 is CASSEDPAWGYEQYF. The DNA of the CDR3 is TGTGCCAGCAGTGAGGATCCTGCGTGGGGTTACGAGCAGTACTTC.

This clonotype was detected only a few times. V is TRBV7-2 and J is TRBJ1-2; 7 bases are a match to TRBD1. The CDR3 totals 13 residues. The junction had 6 bases not matched to a gene; V was cut back by 7 bases and J by 4 bases. Germline CDR1 reads SGHTA; CDR2 reads FQGNSA. CDR3 nucleotides: TGTGCCAGCACCCAACAGGGGTTCTATGGCTACACCTTC. Its translation is CASTQQGFYGYTF.

This clonotype has just a few counts. J is TRBJ1-2 and V is TRBV29-1, with 7 nucleotides matching TRBD1. J gave up 2 bases and V 5 bases, and 5 bases lay outside the gene matches. Germline CDR1 and CDR2: SQVTM and ANQGSEA. This CDR3 is built from 13 residues. This CDR3 reads CSVKGGANYGYTF. CDR3 nucleotides: TGCAGCGTTAAAGGGGGCGCGAACTATGGCTACACCTTC. Looking up the rest from reference TRBV29-1 and TRBJ1-2 gives the full variable domain: SAVISQKPSRDICQRGTSLTIQCQVDSQVTMMFWYRQQPGQSLTLIATANQGSEATYESGFVIDKFPISRPNLTFSTLTVSNMSPEDSSIYLCSVKGGANYGYTFGSGTRLTVV.

This clonotype appeared many times. The rearrangement links TRBV18 to TRBJ2-3; D not resolved. CDR1 and CDR2 from the germline V gene are KGHSH and LQKENI. The CDR3 runs to 15 residues. V was clipped by 3 bases and J by 0 bases, with 10 bases between them. The CDR3 protein is CASSPQSHSTDTQYF. Written as DNA, the CDR3 is TGTGCCAGCTCACCCCAATCTCATAGCACAGATACGCAGTATTTT.

This clonotype was counted many times. CDR3 DNA: TGTGCCAGCAGGGAACCGGGACAGGAAGAGACCCAGTACTTC. It is translated as CASREPGQEETQYF. This chain joins TRBV6-2 or TRBV6-3 and TRBJ2-5, with 8 bases identical to TRBD1. CDR3 size: 14 residues. The ends lost 6 bases at V and 3 bases at J; junction bases unmatched: 6. CDR1 and CDR2 (germline): MNHEY, SVGEGT.

Only a few counts were recorded for this clonotype. The DNA of the CDR3 is TGTGCCAGCAGCCGAATTTTAGGACCCCACGAGCAGTACTTC. Translation gives CASSRILGPHEQYF. The chain has TRBV7-2 and TRBJ2-7, with D hard to call. The CDR3 is 14 residues long. Trimming took 5 bases from V and 5 from J, leaving 16 bases between them. CDR1 is SGHTA, CDR2 FQGNSA, per germline.

The rearrangement joins TRBV6-1 to TRBJ1-2; D possibly corresponds to TRBD1 (5 bases). CDR1 MNHNS and CDR2 SASEGT come from the germline V gene. There are 13 residues in the CDR3. Trimming took off 0 bases at V and 4 bases at J, with 6 bases between the two ends. The DNA for the CDR3 is TGTGCCAGCAGTGAAGCGGGGGGCTATGGCTACACCTTC. This codes for CASSEAGGYGYTF.

This clonotype was recorded at least ten times. J is TRBJ2-5 and V is TRBV7-9, with TRBD1 as a possible D gene (5 bases). Germline V gives CDR1 SEHNR, CDR2 FQNEAQ (reference sequence). The CDR3 covers 13 residues. Trimming took 11 bases from V and 3 from J, leaving 16 bases between them. Written as DNA, the CDR3 is TGTGCCGGCCGAGCGTGGGGCAAAGAGACCCAGTACTTC. Protein product: CAGRAWGKETQYF.

The table lists this clonotype with a few counts. V usage is TRBV29-1 and J usage is TRBJ2-2, with 11 bases identical to TRBD2. Germline V lookup: CDR1 SQVTM, CDR2 ANQGSEA. This CDR3 has 15 amino acids. The V gene end was trimmed by 6 bases and the J gene end by 2 bases; junction bases not matched to a gene: 5. CDR3 DNA sequence: TGCAGCGTGAAAACTAGCGGGAGTAACACCGGGGAGCTGTTTTTT. Translation gives CSVKTSGSNTGELFF.